Below, 21 T cell receptor beta chains from the same sample are listed, as sequenced in a study of T cells after yellow fever vaccination. TCRdb re-analysed the 5' RACE reads in MiXCR, keeping a single row per CDR3 protein. The table shows about 85,000 distinct CDR3 sequences, with 10% to 15% occurring only once. The material sequenced was CD8+ T cells not binding an NS4B(214-222) dextramer, sorted from PBMCs, taken roughly 20 days after the first yellow fever vaccination. These receptors originate from a man aged 18 to 29 who received the YFV17D yellow fever vaccine.

V gene TRBV4-2 combines with J gene TRBJ2-3, with 9 nucleotides matching TRBD2. Germline CDR1 LGHNA, CDR2 YNFKEQ. J was trimmed by 2 bases and V by 3 bases; bases with no gene match: 6. The CDR3 is 16 amino acids. CDR3 DNA sequence: TGTGCCAGCAGCCAGAGGCTAGCGGGGCTCACAGATACGCAGTATTTT. Translated: CASSQRLAGLTDTQYF.

This clonotype was seen more than once but under ten times. The J gene is TRBJ2-5, the V gene TRBV6-5, with D unresolved. This CDR3 has 12 residues. The germline V gene has CDR1 MNHEY and CDR2 SVGAGI. Trimming removed 2 bases from V and 5 bases from J, with 6 bases in between. In nucleotides, the CDR3 is TGTGCCAGCAGTTACATGGGGGAGACCCAGTACTTC. Translation gives CASSYMGETQYF.

The chain's CDR3 is CASSLNYDLRGIQETQYF. In DNA form, the CDR3 reads TGTGCCAGCAGCTTGAATTACGACTTGCGGGGGATCCAAGAGACCCAGTACTTC. The chain couples TRBV5-4 to TRBJ2-5; 7 bases line up with TRBD2. The CDR3 contains 18 residues. Germline assignment: CDR1 SGHNT and CDR2 YYREEE (reference sequence). Trimming took 1 base from V and 1 from J; bases not matched to a gene: 13.

J is TRBJ1-5 and V is TRBV6-6; D not certain. The length of the CDR3 is 11 residues. The V end lost 5 bases, the J end lost 9 bases, and 8 bases lay between the germline ends. Germline loops: CDR1 MNHNY, CDR2 SVGAGI (reference sequence). The CDR3 reads CASSQRPPQHF. As DNA, the CDR3 is TGTGCCAGCAGTCAGAGGCCGCCCCAGCATTTT.

Ten or more counts support this clonotype. The chain combines TRBV10-3 with TRBJ2-2; 8 nucleotides match TRBD1. This CDR3 spans 14 amino acids. Trimming at V came to 10 bases and at J to 0 bases, leaving 4 bases not matched to a gene. Germline values: CDR1 ENHRY, CDR2 SYGVKD. CDR3 region: CATQDRANTGELFF. The CDR3 DNA sequence: TGTGCCACTCAGGACAGGGCGAACACCGGGGAGCTGTTTTTT.

This clonotype turned up a few times. V usage is TRBV6-1 and J usage is TRBJ2-1, with D uncertain. V dropped 6 bases and J dropped 0 bases, with 12 bases sitting between them. This CDR3 has 15 residues. The germline CDR1 and CDR2 sequences are MNHNS and SASEGT. The CDR3 nucleotides read TGTGCCAGCAGCCATGACCAGAGCTCCTACAATGAGCAGTTCTTC. Translation gives CASSHDQSSYNEQFF.

This clonotype was counted many times. V is TRBV15 and J is TRBJ1-5; no definite D call. This CDR3 has 14 amino acids. Germline CDR1 reads LNHNV; CDR2 reads YYDKDF (reference sequence). V was pared by 1 base and J by 4 bases, with 8 bases between. The CDR3 loop is CATSRGQQNQPQHF. In DNA form, the CDR3 reads TGTGCCACCAGCAGAGGACAACAAAATCAGCCCCAGCATTTT.

This chain links TRBV29-1 with TRBJ2-6; TRBD2 is a possible D gene (6 bases). Trimming shortened V by 4 bases and J by 0 bases, and 10 bases separated the two germline ends. CDR1 is SQVTM and CDR2 is ANQGSEA in the germline V gene. This CDR3 has 15 residues. The CDR3 spells CSVGGVSSGANVLTF. CDR3 in DNA: TGCAGCGTTGGGGGGGTCAGCTCTGGGGCCAACGTCCTGACTTTC.

This rearrangement joins TRBV4-3 to TRBJ2-2; possibly TRBD2 for D (5 bases). CDR1 is LGHNA and CDR2 is YSLEER in the germline V gene. V lost 0 bases and J 2 bases, leaving 16 bases between the germline ends. The CDR3 sequence is 18 residues long. For the CDR3, the DNA is TGCGCCAGCAGCCAAGATCGGGCTGACTATGCAAACACCGGGGAGCTGTTTTTT. This translates into CASSQDRADYANTGELFF.

The chain links TRBV2 to TRBJ2-1; no definite D call. CDR1 is SNHLY, CDR2 FYNNEI, per germline. The length of the CDR3 is 15 residues. The V and J ends lost 6 bases and 0 bases respectively, with 12 bases between them. CDR3 in amino acids: CASSPIGGSYNEQFF. CDR3 nucleotide sequence: TGTGCCAGCAGCCCCATAGGCGGCTCCTACAATGAGCAGTTCTTC.

This clonotype was observed a few times. This chain links TRBV7-2 with TRBJ2-5; 7 positions agree with TRBD2. Per the germline V gene, CDR1 is SGHTA and CDR2 is FQGNSA. The CDR3 has 15 amino acids. The V and J ends lost 5 bases and 2 bases, in that order; junction bases with no gene match: 8. The CDR3, as DNA: TGTGCCAGCAGCCCTGGCCCTAGCGGTCAAGAGACCCAGTACTTC. This gives the protein CASSPGPSGQETQYF.

This rearrangement joins TRBV19 to TRBJ2-2; D remains ambiguous. V shed 0 bases and J shed 5 bases, with 16 bases lying between them. The CDR3 runs to 17 residues. Germline V lookup: CDR1 LNHDA, CDR2 SQIVND (reference sequence). The CDR3: CASSIDEGRTGTGELFF. Written as DNA, the CDR3 is TGTGCCAGTAGTATAGATGAAGGGCGGACCGGGACCGGGGAGCTGTTTTTT.

The chain combines TRBV7-9 with TRBJ2-3; 10 positions agree with TRBD1. The CDR3 length is 16 residues. V was pared by 5 bases and J by 4 bases, with 9 bases of the junction left unmatched. Germline CDR1 SEHNR, CDR2 FQNEAQ (reference sequence). CDR3 region: CASSARTGGIADTQYF. CDR3 in DNA: TGTGCCAGCAGCGCCCGGACAGGGGGGATCGCAGATACGCAGTATTTT.

The chain joins TRBV20-1 to TRBJ1-2, with 8 positions matching TRBD1. From germline, CDR1 is DFQATT and CDR2 SNEGSKA (reference sequence). The CDR3 sequence is 17 residues long. Unmatched junction bases numbered 19, after V lost 6 bases and J lost 4 bases. As DNA, the CDR3 is TGCAGTGCCGTCCTTGCAGGGGGCATCGTATTTCCCTATGGCTACACCTTC. This sequence encodes CSAVLAGGIVFPYGYTF.

The table lists this clonotype with many counts. The gene calls are TRBV6-6 and TRBJ2-1, with a weak D call TRBD2 (5 bases). Germline V gene lookup returns CDR1 MNHNY and CDR2 SVGAGI (reference sequence). The CDR3 sequence is 12 residues long. The CDR3, as DNA: TGTGGGAGCGGCGGGTCCTACAATGAGCAGTTCTTC. This encodes CGSGGSYNEQFF.

This clonotype appeared a few times. The rearrangement links TRBV9 to TRBJ2-3, with D tentatively TRBD1 (6 bases). Looked up from germline, CDR1 is SGDLS and CDR2 is YYNGEE. The length of the CDR3 is 16 residues. V lost 0 bases and J lost 0, with 11 bases in between. The CDR3 spells CASSVVRTASTDTQYF. In DNA form, the CDR3 reads TGTGCCAGCAGCGTAGTGAGGACAGCTAGCACAGATACGCAGTATTTT. Based on the CDR3 plus reference TRBV9 and TRBJ2-3, the full variable domain is DSGVTQTPKHLITATGQRVTLRCSPRSGDLSVYWYQQSLDQGLQFLIQYYNGEERAKGNILERFSAQQFPDLHSELNLSSLELGDSALYFCASSVVRTASTDTQYFGPGTRLTVL.

The chain combines TRBV7-9 with TRBJ1-6, with D tentatively TRBD1 (6 bases). Trimming shortened V by 6 bases and J by 8 bases, and 20 bases separated the two germline ends. This CDR3 is 16 amino acids long. CDR1 SEHNR and CDR2 FQNEAQ come from the germline V gene (reference sequence). The CDR3 bases are TGTGCCAGCAGTTCCAATCGGGCCAGGGGCGATTCACCCCTCCACTTT. Protein sequence: CASSSNRARGDSPLHF.

This clonotype was counted a few times. A much larger clone lies a single base off, so this may be a read error. The V and J genes are TRBV3-1 and TRBJ2-3; 7 bases line up with TRBD1. This CDR3 is 18 amino acids long. Germline V CDR1 and CDR2: LGHDT, YNNKEL (reference sequence). The CDR3 DNA is TGTGCCTGCAGACAGGAAGAGGTCGGGACAGCTAGCACAGATACGCAGTATTTT. Amino acids: CACRQEEVGTASTDTQYF.

The chain combines TRBV4-1 with TRBJ1-1; D gene ambiguous. Trimming stripped 5 bases from V and 9 bases from J, with 10 bases between. CDR1 and CDR2 (germline): MGHRA, YSYEKL. This CDR3 contains 11 residues. The CDR3 sequence is CASSSGKQAFF. The CDR3 nucleotides read TGCGCCAGCAGCTCGGGCAAACAAGCTTTCTTT.

The chain has TRBV4-1 and TRBJ2-3, with TRBD2 as a possible D gene (6 bases). Trimming removed 6 bases at V and 2 bases at J, with 15 bases between. In germline, CDR1 is MGHRA, CDR2 YSYEKL. The CDR3 runs 15 residues. The CDR3 DNA is TGCGCCAGCAGAGACCTGGCGGGGTTCACAGATACGCAGTATTTT. It specifies CASRDLAGFTDTQYF.

This clonotype turned up a few times. The chain joins TRBV10-3 to TRBJ2-3, with 8 nucleotides matching TRBD2. This CDR3 spans 13 amino acids. The germline V gene has CDR1 ENHRY and CDR2 SYGVKD. V trimming: 11 bases; J trimming: 3 bases; junction bases outside the gene matches: 7. CDR3 loop: CALGVAGTDTQYF. CDR3 bases: TGTGCCCTTGGGGTAGCGGGGACAGATACGCAGTATTTT.